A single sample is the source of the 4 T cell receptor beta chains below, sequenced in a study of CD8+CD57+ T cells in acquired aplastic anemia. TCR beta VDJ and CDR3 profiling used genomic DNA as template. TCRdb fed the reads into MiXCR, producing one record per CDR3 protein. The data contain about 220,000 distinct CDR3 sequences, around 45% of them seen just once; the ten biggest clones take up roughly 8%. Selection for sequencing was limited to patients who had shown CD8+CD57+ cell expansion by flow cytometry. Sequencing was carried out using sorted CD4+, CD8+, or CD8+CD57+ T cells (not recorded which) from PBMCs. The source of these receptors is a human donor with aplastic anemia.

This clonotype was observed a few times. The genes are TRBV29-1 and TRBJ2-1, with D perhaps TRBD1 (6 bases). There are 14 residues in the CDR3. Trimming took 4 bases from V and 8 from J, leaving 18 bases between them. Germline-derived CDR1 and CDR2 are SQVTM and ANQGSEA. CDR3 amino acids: CSVGDTGWGHEQFF. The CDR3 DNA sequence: TGCAGCGTTGGAGATACAGGCTGGGGGCATGAGCAGTTCTTC.

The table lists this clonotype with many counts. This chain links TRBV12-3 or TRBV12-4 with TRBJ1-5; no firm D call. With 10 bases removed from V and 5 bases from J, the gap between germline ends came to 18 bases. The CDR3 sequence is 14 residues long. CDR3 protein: CANTFLGPHQPQHF. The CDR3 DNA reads TGTGCCAACACCTTTCTAGGACCCCATCAGCCCCAGCATTTT.

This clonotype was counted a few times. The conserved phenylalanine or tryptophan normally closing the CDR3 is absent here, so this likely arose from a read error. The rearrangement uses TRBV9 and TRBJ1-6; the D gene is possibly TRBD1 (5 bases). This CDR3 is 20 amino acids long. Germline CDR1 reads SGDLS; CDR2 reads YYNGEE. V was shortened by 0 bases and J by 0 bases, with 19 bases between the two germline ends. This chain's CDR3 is CASSVAESRTSTSYNSPLHS. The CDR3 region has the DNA TGTGCCAGCAGCGTAGCCGAATCCAGGACATCTACCTCCTATAATTCACCCCTCCACTCT.

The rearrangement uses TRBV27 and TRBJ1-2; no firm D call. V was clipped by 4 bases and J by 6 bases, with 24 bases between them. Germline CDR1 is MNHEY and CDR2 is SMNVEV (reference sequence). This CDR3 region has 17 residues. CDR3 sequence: CASSSNRPTRTGNGYTF. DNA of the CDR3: TGTGCCAGCAGTTCTAATAGACCCACGCGGACGGGGAATGGCTACACCTTC.